This TCR beta chain was observed in a study of T cells after yellow fever vaccination. Overall study results and limits: Among primary-vaccination clones, most reappeared after the booster, at 95% to 96% for CD4 and around 90% for CD8.

This clonotype was found many times. The antigen remains undetermined. The CDR3 runs to 17 residues. The V and J ends lost 1 base and 7 bases, in that order; junction bases with no gene match: 12. Germline-derived CDR1 and CDR2 are SGHNT and YYREEE (reference sequence). One entry per CDR3 protein, called by TCRdb with MiXCR from the 5' RACE reads. The sample carries some 300,000 distinct CDR3 sequences, less than 9.5% recorded once. V gene TRBV5-4 combines with J gene TRBJ2-1, with TRBD2 matching 9 bases. The TCR originated in a man aged 18 to 35 who received the YFV17D yellow fever vaccine. The sequenced sample was CD4+ T cells sorted from PBMCs, obtained 5 days after the yellow fever booster vaccination. CDR3 DNA sequence: TGTGCCAGCAGCTTGTCTCCTCAGGCGGGGGGGCAAAATGAGCAGTTCTTC. Translating gives CASSLSPQAGGQNEQFF. The variable domain in full, completed from reference TRBV5-4 and TRBJ2-1, reads ETGVTQSPTHLIKTRGQQVTLRCSSQSGHNTVSWYQQALGQGPQFIFQYYREEENGRGNFPPRFSGLQFPNYSSELNVNALELDDSALYLCASSLSPQAGGQNEQFFGPGTRLTVL.